The clone carrying this T cell receptor beta chain has ten or more counts. Its antigen is not known. Patients' urothelial carcinoma was locally advanced or metastatic. These data originate in a study of PD-L1 blockade in urothelial cancer. Study-level information: Chemotherapy regimens numbering 0 to 3 had been given to patients.

Germline assignment: CDR1 SGHNT and CDR2 YENEEA. V lost 6 bases, J lost 0 bases, and 12 bases lay in between. CDR3 size: 15 residues. Study-level points and caveats: Tumor-linked clones in blood grew more by 3 weeks in durable-benefit patients.

The authors quantified FFPE tumor DNA using amplified housekeeping genes. Some clones are missing from TCRdb's copy, which holds only in-frame ones; the method was immunoSEQ multiplex PCR. The profile shows more than 35,000 clones, just over 35% of them singletons. This sequence joins TRBV11-3 and TRBJ1-3, with a tentative D call TRBD1 (5 bases). The source of this sequence is a man in his sixties with urothelial cancer. The sample was tumor tissue, taken before atezolizumab (anti-PD-L1) treatment. In nucleotides, the CDR3 is TGTGCCAGCAGTTTAACAGGTGCCTCTGGAAACACCATATATTTT. The encoded protein is CASSLTGASGNTIYF.